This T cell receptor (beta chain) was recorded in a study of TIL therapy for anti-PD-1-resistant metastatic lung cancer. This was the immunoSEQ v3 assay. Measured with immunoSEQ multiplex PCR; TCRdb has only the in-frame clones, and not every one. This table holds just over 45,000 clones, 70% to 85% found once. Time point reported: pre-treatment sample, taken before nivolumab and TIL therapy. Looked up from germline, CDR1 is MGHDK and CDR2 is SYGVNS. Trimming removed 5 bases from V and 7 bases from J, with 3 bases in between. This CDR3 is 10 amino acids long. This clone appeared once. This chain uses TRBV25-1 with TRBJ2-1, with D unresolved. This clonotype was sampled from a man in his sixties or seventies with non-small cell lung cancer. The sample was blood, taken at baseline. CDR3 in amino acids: CASSNNEQFF. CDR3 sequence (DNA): TGTGCCAGCAGTAATAATGAGCAGTTCTTC.